A single sample gave rise to the 18 T cell receptor beta chains below, sequenced in a study of OX40 agonist ivuxolimab in advanced cancers. The library came from the immunoSEQ multiplex PCR assay. Held by TCRdb, this immuneACCESS table contains in-frame sequences only and omits some clones. Under half of the omission traces to an unresolved V gene where checked; the cause of the rest is unknown. The sample includes fewer than 30,000 clones, with over 60% observed a single time. Approximately 18% of the sample lies in the top ten. The sample here was CD4+ or CD8+ T cells sorted from blood, taken in a trial of the OX40 agonist ivuxolimab. Receptor source: an adult with an advanced solid tumor such as melanoma, head and neck, liver or kidney cancer.

The rearrangement uses TRBV19 and TRBJ2-2; perhaps TRBD2 as D (7 bases). CDR1 is LNHDA, CDR2 SQIVND, per germline (reference sequence). CDR3 length: 16 residues. V was trimmed by 7 bases and J by 6 bases, leaving 21 bases between them. As DNA, the CDR3 is TGTGCCAGTAACCCCCTGGGGGGGGCCGTGGCCGGGGAGCTGTTTTTT. Translated, it gives CASNPLGGAVAGELFF.

The chain joins TRBV19 to TRBJ2-7; 10 positions match TRBD1. The germline CDR1 and CDR2 sequences are LNHDA and SQIVND (reference sequence). After removal of 3 bases from V and 4 bases from J, the junction contained 6 bases not matched to a gene. This CDR3 comprises 15 residues. CDR3 bases: TGTGCCAGTAGTATCGGGACAGGGGAGGGATACGAGCAGTACTTC. Its translation is CASSIGTGEGYEQYF.

A word on this clone: This sample includes further DNA sequences coding for the same CDR3. The J gene is TRBJ2-7, the V gene TRBV11-3; TRBD1 aligns across 7 bases. V was pared by 5 bases and J by 0 bases, with 7 bases of the junction left unmatched. There are 15 residues in the CDR3. CDR1 is SGHNT and CDR2 is YENEEA in the germline V gene. CDR3 DNA: TGTGCCAGCAGCCTACAGGGGTCGAGCTCCTACGAGCAGTACTTC. It codes for CASSLQGSSSYEQYF.

The rearrangement links TRBV27 to TRBJ2-1, with D unclear. The CDR3 consists of 15 residues. Per germline, CDR1 MNHEY and CDR2 SMNVEV (reference sequence). V lost 7 bases, J lost 8 bases, and 21 bases lay in between. The CDR3 loop is CASTATSPVYDEQFF. CDR3 sequence (DNA): TGTGCCAGCACCGCCACCTCACCTGTTTACGATGAGCAGTTCTTC.

The CDR3: CASSYAGELFF. The CDR3 region has the DNA TGTGCCAGCAGTTACGCGGGGGAGCTGTTTTTT. The chain recombines TRBV6-5 with TRBJ2-2; D is uncertain. Germline values: CDR1 MNHEY, CDR2 SVGAGI. The CDR3 covers 11 residues. Trimming left V 2 bases short and J 8 bases short, with 3 bases between.

This clone occurred a few times. The J gene is TRBJ2-3, the V gene TRBV6-5, with 8 bases that match TRBD2. This CDR3 spans 15 amino acids. Germline values: CDR1 MNHEY, CDR2 SVGAGI. With V trimmed by 5 bases and J by 2 bases, 6 bases remained unmatched. CDR3 loop: CASSVVSGVTDTQYF. The CDR3 region has the DNA TGTGCCAGCAGTGTAGTTAGCGGGGTCACAGATACGCAGTATTTT.

V usage is TRBV7-9 and J usage is TRBJ2-5; TRBD1 might be the D (6 bases). Trimming took off 6 bases at V and 1 base at J, with 24 bases between the two ends. The CDR3 runs 18 residues. Per the germline V gene, CDR1 is SEHNR and CDR2 is FQNEAQ (reference sequence). The CDR3 sequence is CASSPRTVRDRSQETQYF. DNA of the CDR3: TGTGCCAGCAGTCCGCGGACAGTAAGGGACCGATCCCAAGAGACCCAGTACTTC.

The chain recombines TRBV4-3 with TRBJ2-1, with 10 bases lining up with TRBD1. Germline trimming cut 5 bases from V and 10 bases from J; bases unmatched to any gene: 11. Germline V lookup: CDR1 LGHNA, CDR2 YSLEER. This CDR3 region has 15 residues. The CDR3: CASSTGTGAIYEQFF. CDR3 coding DNA: TGCGCCAGCAGCACCGGGACAGGGGCAATTTACGAGCAGTTCTTC.

Details on this clone: A single base separates this from a much larger clone, so it may be a read error. CDR3 nucleotide sequence: TGTGCCAGCAGTTTGCAGGGCAGCAATCAGCCCCAGTATTTT. Protein sequence: CASSLQGSNQPQYF. The chain employs TRBV27 and TRBJ1-5; weak D call: TRBD1 (5 bases). Near its end, the DNA agrees better with TRBJ2-3, so the J call may be wrong. Germline CDR1 MNHEY, CDR2 SMNVEV (reference sequence). CDR3 length equals 14 residues.

This rearrangement joins TRBV27 to TRBJ1-6; possibly TRBD1 for D (6 bases). Germline V CDR1 and CDR2: MNHEY, SMNVEV (reference sequence). V dropped 6 bases and J dropped 0 bases, with 15 bases sitting between them. CDR3 length: 17 amino acids. CDR3 DNA: TGTGCCAGCAGCCTTTCCACAGGGAGCTCCTATAATTCACCCCTCCACTTT. It yields the protein CASSLSTGSSYNSPLHF.

This clone was seen a handful of times. The chain is built from TRBV19 and TRBJ1-4; D is perhaps TRBD1 (5 bases). Deletions cut 3 bases from V and 5 bases from J, with 7 bases between. The CDR3 has 13 residues. Germline CDR1 and CDR2: LNHDA and SQIVND (reference sequence). The CDR3 DNA is TGTGCCAGTAGTATCTCAGGGAATGAAAAACTGTTTTTT. Its protein is CASSISGNEKLFF.

Here the CDR3 DNA reads TGTGCCAGCAGCCCAGAGGTAGGAGAAGAGACCCAGTACTTC. Translated: CASSPEVGEETQYF. The chain recombines TRBV7-3 with TRBJ2-5; no clear D gene. Germline assignment: CDR1 SGHTA and CDR2 FQGTGA. V was pared by 5 bases and J by 3 bases, with 13 bases between. This CDR3 comprises 14 residues.

This chain joins TRBV27 and TRBJ2-1, with TRBD2 matching over 10 bases. The V gene end was trimmed by 5 bases and the J gene end by 6 bases; junction bases not matched to a gene: 7. Germline assignment: CDR1 MNHEY and CDR2 SMNVEV (reference sequence). This CDR3 region has 15 residues. CDR3 DNA: TGTGCCAGCAGTCCCCTAGCGGGGGCCTTCAATGAGCAGTTCTTC. Its protein is CASSPLAGAFNEQFF.

The chain carries TRBV27 and TRBJ2-7, with D perhaps matching TRBD2 (5 bases). Trimming shortened V by 0 bases and J by 7 bases, and 10 bases separated the two germline ends. The CDR3 has 13 residues. Germline loops: CDR1 MNHEY, CDR2 SMNVEV (reference sequence). As DNA, the CDR3 is TGTGCCAGCAGTTTATCGGGTTCGGGGGAGCAGTACTTC. Its protein product is CASSLSGSGEQYF.

This rearrangement joins TRBV7-8 to TRBJ2-7; D is ambiguous. The CDR3 runs to 15 residues. The germline V and J ends were trimmed by 5 bases and 0 bases, with 14 bases remaining between them. Germline lookup yields CDR1 SGHVS and CDR2 FQNEAQ. CDR3 sequence (DNA): TGTGCCAGCAGCCTACTGTTAGAAAGCTCCTACGAGCAGTACTTC. This encodes CASSLLLESSYEQYF.

This chain uses TRBV27 with TRBJ1-6; D not certain. The germline gives CDR1 MNHEY, CDR2 SMNVEV (reference sequence). CDR3 length equals 16 residues. The germline V and J ends were trimmed by 5 bases and 3 bases, with 14 bases remaining between them. CDR3 bases: TGTGCCAGCAGTCCCCGCAGAGTCGGCTATAATTCACCCCTCCACTTT. Translation gives CASSPRRVGYNSPLHF.

The chain carries TRBV7-3 and TRBJ1-1; the D is unclear. CDR1 is SGHTA, CDR2 FQGTGA, per germline. Trimming removed 2 bases from V and 3 bases from J, with 7 bases in between. The CDR3 extends over 13 amino acids. This CDR3 reads CASSLVGYTEAFF. In DNA, the CDR3 is TGTGCCAGCAGCTTAGTAGGGTACACTGAAGCTTTCTTT.

Concerning this clone: At one end, the junction sequence differs from germline, possibly due to a read error. The gene calls are TRBV7-7 and TRBJ2-1, with D tentatively TRBD2 (5 bases). In germline, CDR1 is SSHAT, CDR2 FNYEAQ (reference sequence). This CDR3 has 15 residues. CDR3 in amino acids: CASSFSETSYNEQFF. Written as DNA, the CDR3 is TGTGCTAGCAGCTTTAGCGAGACCTCATACAATGAGCAGTTCTTC.